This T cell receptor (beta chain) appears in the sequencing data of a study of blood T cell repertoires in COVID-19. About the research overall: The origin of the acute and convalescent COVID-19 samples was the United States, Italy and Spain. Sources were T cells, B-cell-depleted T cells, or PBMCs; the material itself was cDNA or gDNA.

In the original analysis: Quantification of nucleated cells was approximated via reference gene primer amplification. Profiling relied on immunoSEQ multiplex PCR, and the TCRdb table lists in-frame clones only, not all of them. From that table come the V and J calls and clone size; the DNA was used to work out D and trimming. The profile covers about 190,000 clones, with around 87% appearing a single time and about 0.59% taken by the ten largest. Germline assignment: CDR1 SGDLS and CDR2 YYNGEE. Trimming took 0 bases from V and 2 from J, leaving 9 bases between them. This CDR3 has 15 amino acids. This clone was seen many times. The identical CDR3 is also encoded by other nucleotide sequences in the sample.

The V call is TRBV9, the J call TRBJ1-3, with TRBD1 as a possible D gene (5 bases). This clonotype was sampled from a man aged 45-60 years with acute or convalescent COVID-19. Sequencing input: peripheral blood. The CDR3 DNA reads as TGTGCCAGCAGCGTAGGGGGGGTAACTGGAAACACCATATATTTT. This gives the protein CASSVGGVTGNTIYF.